A single sample gave rise to the 28 T cell receptor beta chains below, sequenced in a study of cytomegalovirus exposure and HLA in healthy donors. The PCR had 60 Vbeta and 13 Jbeta primers. Method: immunoSEQ multiplex PCR; TCRdb's copy keeps in-frame clones and lacks some. The sample holds about 170,000 clones; approximately 71% are singletons and the top ten take 5% to 6.5%. The sample consisted of PBMCs. The receptors stem from a woman aged 18 to 35 in good health and CMV-seropositive.

The rearrangement uses TRBV5-1 and TRBJ2-1; 7 bases are a match to TRBD2. Germline V gene lookup returns CDR1 SGHRS and CDR2 YFSETQ. V dropped 4 bases and J dropped 3; count of bases not matched to a gene: 4. The CDR3 is 14 amino acids. CDR3 sequence reads: CASSPGGGYNEQFF. The CDR3 DNA follows: TGCGCCAGCAGCCCGGGCGGGGGCTACAATGAGCAGTTCTTC.

This clone appeared a few times. CDR3 in amino acids: CASKGTSGRETQYF. The CDR3 DNA reads TGTGCCAGCAAAGGGACTAGCGGGAGGGAGACCCAGTACTTC. This sequence joins TRBV2 and TRBJ2-5, with 15 nucleotides matching TRBD2. V shed 7 bases, J shed 5 bases, and the junction held 2 bases outside the gene matches. Germline V CDR1 and CDR2: SNHLY, FYNNEI. This CDR3 spans 14 amino acids.

V and J are TRBV28 and TRBJ1-2, with a weak D call TRBD1 (5 bases). Germline values: CDR1 MDHEN, CDR2 SYDVKM. V was pared by 4 bases and J by 0 bases, with 15 bases between. The CDR3 spans 16 residues. CDR3 nucleotide sequence: TGTGCCAGCAGTTCCACGGGGGGGGGAACTAACTATGGCTACACCTTC. Encoded protein: CASSSTGGGTNYGYTF.

The chain couples TRBV18 to TRBJ2-4, with 7 bases fitting TRBD1. CDR1 is KGHSH and CDR2 is LQKENI in the germline V gene. Trimming cost V 2 bases and J 1 base; bases outside gene matches: 8. The CDR3 spans 17 residues. Here the CDR3 reads CASSPNTGVGAKNIQYF. DNA of the CDR3: TGTGCCAGCTCACCAAACACAGGGGTTGGGGCCAAAAACATTCAGTACTTC.

The genes are TRBV28 and TRBJ2-5; 12 nucleotides agree with TRBD1. Germline V CDR1 and CDR2: MDHEN, SYDVKM. This CDR3 is built from 15 residues. Germline trimming cut 5 bases from V and 5 bases from J; bases unmatched to any gene: 6. The CDR3 DNA reads as TGTGCCAGCAGTCCCGGGACAGGGGGCCTGGAGACCCAGTACTTC. Amino acid sequence: CASSPGTGGLETQYF.

This clone showed up just once. The rearrangement uses TRBV28 and TRBJ1-4; weak D call: TRBD1 (6 bases). The CDR3 runs to 15 residues. Germline CDR1 is MDHEN and CDR2 is SYDVKM. The V end was cut by 5 bases, the J end by 3 bases, with 13 bases between. The DNA of the CDR3 is TGTGCCAGCAGTCAAGAGGGGGGGTCTAATGAAAAACTGTTTTTT. Translating gives CASSQEGGSNEKLFF.

The chain carries TRBV5-8 and TRBJ2-7, with D hard to call. Germline V gives CDR1 SGHTS, CDR2 YDEGEE. The CDR3 contains 13 residues. V lost 1 base, J lost 3 bases, and 8 bases lay in between. The CDR3 nucleotides are TGTGCCAGCAGCTTGTACAGTAACTACGAGCAGTACTTC. Translating gives CASSLYSNYEQYF.

V is TRBV11-2 and J is TRBJ2-7, with TRBD1 matching 8 bases. This CDR3 region has 14 residues. Trimming took 5 bases from V and 2 from J; bases not matched to a gene: 5. CDR1 and CDR2 (germline): SGHAT, FQNNGV. As DNA, the CDR3 is TGTGCCAGCAGCCACCGGACAGGGACCTACGAGCAGTACTTC. Translating gives CASSHRTGTYEQYF.

The chain employs TRBV14 and TRBJ2-7; D not certain. This CDR3 spans 11 amino acids. Germline assignment: CDR1 SGHDN and CDR2 FVKESK. The germline V and J ends were trimmed by 4 bases and 3 bases, with 4 bases remaining between them. The CDR3 loop reads CASSLNYEQYF. CDR3 bases: TGTGCCAGCAGCCTTAACTACGAGCAGTACTTC.

The chain joins TRBV7-2 to TRBJ2-1; 8 bases map to TRBD1. This CDR3 comprises 14 residues. Germline CDR1 SGHTA, CDR2 FQGNSA. The J segment lost 9 bases and the V segment lost 4 bases, leaving 8 bases of the junction unmatched. CDR3 loop: CASSSRRDRPEQFF. CDR3 bases: TGTGCCAGCAGCTCCCGTAGGGACAGGCCTGAGCAGTTCTTC.

The chain has TRBV5-6 and TRBJ1-3; the D gene is possibly TRBD1 (6 bases). V was clipped by 3 bases and J by 0 bases, with 13 bases between them. From germline, CDR1 is SGHDT and CDR2 YYEEEE. The CDR3 has 16 amino acids. DNA for the CDR3: TGTGCCAGCAGCTCGTTAGGGGGTCTCTCTGGAAACACCATATATTTT. This sequence encodes CASSSLGGLSGNTIYF.

A few counts support this clone. The rearrangement uses TRBV19 and TRBJ2-1, with TRBD1 matching over 11 bases. The CDR3 has 15 amino acids. Germline lookup yields CDR1 LNHDA and CDR2 SQIVND (reference sequence). V shed 2 bases and J 6 bases; nucleotides not matched to a gene: 3. CDR3 residues: CASSILGTGGNEQFF. CDR3 nucleotide sequence: TGTGCCAGTAGTATACTCGGGACAGGGGGCAATGAGCAGTTCTTC.

The chain employs TRBV5-1 and TRBJ2-1, with TRBD1 matching over 8 bases. CDR1 and CDR2 (germline): SGHRS, YFSETQ. This CDR3 has 15 residues. V gave up 4 bases and J gave up 1 base; unmatched junction bases: 4. This CDR3 is CASSRQGQSYNEQFF. The CDR3 nucleotides read TGCGCCAGCAGCCGACAGGGGCAGTCCTACAATGAGCAGTTCTTC. Full variable domain (missing parts from reference TRBV5-1 and TRBJ2-1): KAGVTQTPRYLIKTRGQQVTLSCSPISGHRSVSWYQQTPGQGLQFLFEYFSETQRNKGNFPGRFSGRQFSNSRSEMNVSTLELGDSALYLCASSRQGQSYNEQFFGPGTRLTVL.

This clone occurred a few times. The chain couples TRBV25-1 to TRBJ2-3, with 9 nucleotides matching TRBD1. The CDR3 is 16 residues long. Trimming took 3 bases from V and 0 from J; bases not matched to a gene: 4. CDR1 is MGHDK and CDR2 is SYGVNS in the germline V gene. The CDR3 here is CASSETQGASTDTQYF. The CDR3 DNA sequence: TGTGCCAGCAGTGAGACACAGGGGGCGAGCACAGATACGCAGTATTTT.

The sample holds one count of this clone. The chain is built from TRBV6-5 and TRBJ2-4, with TRBD1 matching 7 bases. The CDR3 has 14 residues. The V segment lost 6 bases and the J segment 7 bases; nucleotides outside the gene matches: 9. Germline assignment: CDR1 MNHEY and CDR2 SVGAGI. Here the CDR3 DNA reads TGTGCCAGCAGATCCCTTCGCAGGGGGAACATTCAGTACTTC. Protein product: CASRSLRRGNIQYF.

This clone was counted between two and nine times. The CDR3 loop reads CASSQASGSGSYEQYF. DNA for the CDR3: TGTGCCAGCAGCCAAGCTTCGGGTAGCGGGTCCTACGAGCAGTACTTC. This chain uses TRBV4-2 with TRBJ2-7, with TRBD2 matching 7 bases. Germline V lookup: CDR1 LGHNA, CDR2 YNFKEQ. This CDR3 region has 16 residues. V shed 1 base, J shed 1 base, and the junction held 7 bases outside the gene matches.

Note on this clone: A junction boundary mismatches the germline segment, possibly from a read error. This rearrangement joins TRBV7-9 to TRBJ2-1, with 10 nucleotides matching TRBD2. The CDR3 consists of 17 residues. Germline loops: CDR1 SEHNR, CDR2 FQNEAQ (reference sequence). CDR3 amino acids: CSSSLALGASGGDEQFF. The CDR3 DNA reads TGTTCCAGCAGCTTAGCCCTGGGGGCTAGCGGGGGCGATGAGCAGTTCTTC.

The chain uses TRBV19 and TRBJ2-7; D is perhaps TRBD1 (6 bases). The ends were cut back, 3 bases at V and 0 bases at J, with 18 bases in the middle. CDR3 length equals 17 residues. Germline values: CDR1 LNHDA, CDR2 SQIVND (reference sequence). CDR3 sequence (DNA): TGTGCCAGTAGTATGATTCGAACCGGGACAAACTCCTACGAGCAGTACTTC. Its translation: CASSMIRTGTNSYEQYF.

The rearrangement joins TRBV4-3 to TRBJ1-2; TRBD1 matches 8 bases. Looked up from germline, CDR1 is LGHNA and CDR2 is YSLEER. CDR3 length: 17 amino acids. V was clipped by 0 bases and J by 4 bases; unmatched bases: 10. CDR3 in amino acids: CASSQDWWTGSPYGYTF. The CDR3 coding sequence is TGCGCCAGCAGCCAAGATTGGTGGACAGGGAGTCCCTATGGCTACACCTTC.

This clone showed up just a few times. The V gene is TRBV7-8, the J gene TRBJ2-3; TRBD2 agrees at 9 bases. The germline V gene encodes CDR1 SGHVS and CDR2 FQNEAQ. The CDR3 has 17 residues. V shed 2 bases, J shed 4 bases, and the junction held 10 bases outside the gene matches. CDR3 sequence reads: CASSLNIALAGPDTQYF. The CDR3, as DNA: TGTGCCAGCAGCTTAAACATCGCACTAGCGGGTCCAGATACGCAGTATTTT.

In DNA form, the CDR3 reads TGTGCCAGTAGTCTCGGGACAAAGCGGAGCGGCAATCAGCCCCAGCATTTT. Amino acids: CASSLGTKRSGNQPQHF. The J gene is TRBJ1-5, the V gene TRBV19; possible D gene TRBD1, 6 bases. The CDR3 totals 17 residues. Germline assignment: CDR1 LNHDA and CDR2 SQIVND (reference sequence). V lost 5 bases and J 2 bases, leaving 19 bases between the germline ends. Variable domain in full (rest from reference TRBV19 and TRBJ1-5): DGGITQSPKYLFRKEGQNVTLSCEQNLNHDAMYWYRQDPGQGLRLIYYSQIVNDFQKGDIAEGYSVSREKKESFPLTVTSAQKNPTAFYLCASSLGTKRSGNQPQHFGDGTRLSIL.

A remark on this clone: The junction departs from the called germline gene at one end, perhaps through a read error. The gene calls are TRBV7-9 and TRBJ1-2; no reliable D call. CDR1 is SEHNR, CDR2 FQNEAQ, per germline (reference sequence). The CDR3 is 12 residues long. The CDR3: CSSSLDVQTATF. CDR3 coding DNA: TGTTCCAGCAGCTTAGATGTGCAGACTGCGACCTTC.

The rearrangement joins TRBV6-5 to TRBJ1-5; 10 bases match TRBD1. The CDR3 has 13 amino acids. Germline V gene data show CDR1 as MNHEY and CDR2 as SVGAGI. V gave up 8 bases and J gave up 8 bases; unmatched junction bases: 6. The CDR3 DNA reads TGTGCCAGCTCTGGGACAGGGGATAAGCCCCAGCATTTT. Protein sequence: CASSGTGDKPQHF.

CDR3 amino acids: CASSPMGQGKRPQHF. In DNA, the CDR3 is TGTGCCAGCTCACCAATGGGACAGGGAAAAAGGCCCCAGCATTTT. This chain joins TRBV18 and TRBJ1-5; 9 bases map to TRBD1. This CDR3 comprises 15 residues. V lost 2 bases to trimming and J lost 9 bases; unmatched junction nucleotides: 8. Germline-derived CDR1 and CDR2 are KGHSH and LQKENI. Complete variable domain (other parts from reference TRBV18 and TRBJ1-5): NAGVMQNPRHLVRRRGQEARLRCSPMKGHSHVYWYRQLPEEGLKFMVYLQKENIIDESGMPKERFSAEFPKEGPSILRIQQVVRGDSAAYFCASSPMGQGKRPQHFGDGTRLSIL.

This chain links TRBV4-1 with TRBJ2-2, with 10 positions matching TRBD1. The V and J ends lost 4 bases and 6 bases, in that order; junction bases with no gene match: 5. The CDR3 is 15 amino acids. CDR1 MGHRA and CDR2 YSYEKL come from the germline V gene. CDR3: CASSLTGQGSGELFF. DNA for the CDR3: TGCGCCAGCAGCCTTACGGGACAGGGGTCCGGGGAGCTGTTTTTT.

The chain employs TRBV12-2 and TRBJ2-7; the listed D gene, TRBD1, was not tested against the DNA. TRBV12-2 is designated a pseudogene. This CDR3 contains 17 residues. The CDR3 here is CASRPPTAWGRSHEQYF. For the CDR3, the DNA is TGTGCAAGTCGCCCTCCGACAGCCTGGGGCCGCTCACACGAGCAGTACTTC.

This chain connects TRBV4-3 to TRBJ2-7; TRBD2 agrees at 7 bases. The CDR3 totals 13 residues. Germline CDR1 and CDR2: LGHNA and YSLEER. J lost 5 bases, V lost 3 bases, and 4 bases had no gene match. CDR3 in DNA: TGCGCCAGCAGCCAGAGCGGGGCCCACGAGCAGTACTTC. It translates to CASSQSGAHEQYF.

This clone was picked up a small number of times. CDR3 region: CASSLAATETQYF. The CDR3 nucleotides are TGTGCCAGCAGTTTGGCGGCAACGGAGACCCAGTACTTC. The chain carries TRBV27 and TRBJ2-5, with no clear D. Deletions cut 3 bases from V and 5 bases from J, with 10 bases between. This CDR3 is built from 13 residues. Germline-derived CDR1 and CDR2 are MNHEY and SMNVEV (reference sequence).